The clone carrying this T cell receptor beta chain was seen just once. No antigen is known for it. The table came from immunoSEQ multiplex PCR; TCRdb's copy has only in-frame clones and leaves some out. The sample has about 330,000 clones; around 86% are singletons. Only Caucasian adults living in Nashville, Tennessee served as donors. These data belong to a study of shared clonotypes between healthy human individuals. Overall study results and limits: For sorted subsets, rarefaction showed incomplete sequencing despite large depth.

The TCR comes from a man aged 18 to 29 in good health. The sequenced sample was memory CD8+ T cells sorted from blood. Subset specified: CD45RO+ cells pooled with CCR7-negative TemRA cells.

CDR3 DNA: TGTGCCAGCAGTTACTTTGGGGACAGGGCACCAGAGACCCAGTACTTC. Translating it yields CASSYFGDRAPETQYF. The rearrangement uses TRBV6-5 and TRBJ2-5, with 9 bases fitting TRBD1. Unmatched junction bases numbered 7, after V lost 1 base and J lost 4 bases. This CDR3 has 16 amino acids. The germline V gene has CDR1 MNHEY and CDR2 SVGAGI.